This T cell receptor beta chain was observed in a study of blood T cell repertoires in COVID-19. Study-level background: Acute-phase and convalescent COVID-19 samples originated in the United States, Italy and Spain. The analysed material was cDNA or gDNA that came from T cells, B-cell-depleted T cells, or PBMCs.

Germline V lookup: CDR1 MNHEY, CDR2 SVGAGI. This CDR3 is built from 16 residues. V was pared by 4 bases and J by 1 base, with 7 bases of the junction left unmatched. Under the authors' procedure: The assay estimated nucleated cells by amplifying reference gene primers. Clones were sequenced by immunoSEQ multiplex PCR, and TCRdb holds only the in-frame ones, with some missing. Clonal size and the V and J genes are those of that table, whereas D and trimming came from the DNA. The sample has about 42,000 clones; under 90% are singletons. The V and J genes are TRBV6-5 and TRBJ2-1; 7 bases match TRBD1. This receptor was identified in a human donor in a cohort sampled during active COVID-19. Sequenced sample: peripheral blood. The CDR3 sequence: CASSSTGVGSYNEQFF. DNA for the CDR3: TGTGCCAGCAGTTCCACAGGGGTTGGGTCCTACAATGAGCAGTTCTTC.